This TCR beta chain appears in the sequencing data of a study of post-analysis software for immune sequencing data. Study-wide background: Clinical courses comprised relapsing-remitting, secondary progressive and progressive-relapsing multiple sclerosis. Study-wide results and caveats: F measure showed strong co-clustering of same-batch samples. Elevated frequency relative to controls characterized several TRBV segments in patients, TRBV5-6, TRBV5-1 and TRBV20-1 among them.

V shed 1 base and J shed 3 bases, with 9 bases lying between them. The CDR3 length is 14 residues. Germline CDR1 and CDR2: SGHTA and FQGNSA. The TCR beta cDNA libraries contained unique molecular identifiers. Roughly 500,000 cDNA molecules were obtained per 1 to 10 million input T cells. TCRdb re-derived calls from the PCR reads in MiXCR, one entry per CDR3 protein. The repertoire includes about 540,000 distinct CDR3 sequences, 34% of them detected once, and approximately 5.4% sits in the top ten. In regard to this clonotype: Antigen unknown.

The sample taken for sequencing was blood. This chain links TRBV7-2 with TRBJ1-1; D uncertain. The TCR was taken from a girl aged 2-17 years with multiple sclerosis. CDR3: CASSLVQSDTEAFF. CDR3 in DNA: TGTGCCAGCAGCTTAGTCCAGTCAGACACTGAAGCTTTCTTT.